These 28 T cell receptor beta chains were sequenced from one sample in a study of CD8+ T cells in alopecia areata. As the sequencing template, cDNA was produced by extracting RNA and reverse transcribing it. Clones were read by immunoSEQ multiplex PCR, and TCRdb kept only the in-frame ones, dropping some. The sample has around 120,000 clones, roughly 50% seen once. The sequenced material came from NKG2D-low CD8+ T cells sorted from blood. These receptors all stem from a human donor with alopecia areata.

The J gene is TRBJ2-7, the V gene TRBV4-3; no firm D call. This CDR3 has 13 amino acids. Between the trimmed V and J ends, which lost 1 base and 4 bases, there was a span of 8 bases. Germline CDR1 and CDR2: LGHNA and YSLEER. CDR3 nucleotide sequence: TGCGCCAGCAGCCAAGGAGACGGGTACGAGCAGTACTTC. This encodes CASSQGDGYEQYF.

The genes are TRBV11-2 and TRBJ2-2; D is unresolved. Trimming shortened V by 7 bases and J by 5 bases, and 11 bases separated the two germline ends. Germline assignment: CDR1 SGHAT and CDR2 FQNNGV. The CDR3 contains 13 residues. In DNA, the CDR3 is TGTGCCAGCACCATGGATAGTACCGGGGAGCTGTTTTTT. Translated, it gives CASTMDSTGELFF. The full variable domain, in which reference TRBV11-2 and TRBJ2-2 provide the parts outside the CDR3, is EAGVAQSPRYKIIEKRQSVAFWCNPISGHATLYWYQQILGQGPKLLIQFQNNGVVDDSQLPKDRFSAERLKGVDSTLKIQPAKLEDSAVYLCASTMDSTGELFFGEGSRLTVL.

The chain employs TRBV29-1 and TRBJ2-1; 10 bases map to TRBD1. V shed 7 bases, J shed 4 bases, and the junction held 4 bases outside the gene matches. Germline V CDR1 and CDR2: SQVTM, ANQGSEA. The length of the CDR3 is 13 residues. CDR3 amino acids: CSAGTGDYNEQFF. The CDR3 coding sequence is TGCAGCGCTGGGACAGGGGATTACAATGAGCAGTTCTTC.

This chain connects TRBV11-2 to TRBJ2-3, with D hard to call. The CDR3 is made up of 12 amino acids. V dropped 5 bases and J dropped 5 bases, with 8 bases sitting between them. Germline V gene data show CDR1 as SGHAT and CDR2 as FQNNGV. The CDR3 bases are TGTGCCAGCAGCCCCTGGGGAGATACGCAGTATTTT. It codes for CASSPWGDTQYF.

The V gene is TRBV28, the J gene TRBJ2-2; TRBD1 might be the D (6 bases). This CDR3 spans 13 amino acids. V was trimmed by 7 bases and J by 6 bases, leaving 12 bases between them. In germline, CDR1 is MDHEN, CDR2 SYDVKM. CDR3 region: CASTPQGSGELFF. The CDR3, as DNA: TGTGCCAGCACTCCACAGGGTTCCGGGGAGCTGTTTTTT. Together with reference TRBV28 and TRBJ2-2, the CDR3 gives the full variable domain: DVKVTQSSRYLVKRTGEKVFLECVQDMDHENMFWYRQDPGLGLRLIYFSYDVKMKEKGDIPEGYSVSREKKERFSLILESASTNQTSMYLCASTPQGSGELFFGEGSRLTVL.

The V and J genes are TRBV27 and TRBJ2-1; TRBD1 aligns across 8 bases. The germline V gene encodes CDR1 MNHEY and CDR2 SMNVEV (reference sequence). The CDR3 runs to 16 residues. V lost 2 bases and J lost 0; bases outside the gene matches: 3. CDR3 coding DNA: TGTGCCAGCAGTTTAGGACAGGGTGCCTCCTACAATGAGCAGTTCTTC. Protein sequence: CASSLGQGASYNEQFF.

This clone was seen a single time. V is TRBV5-1 and J is TRBJ2-7; 9 bases are a match to TRBD1. Trimming cost V 4 bases and J 6 bases; bases outside gene matches: 11. This CDR3 contains 15 residues. Germline CDR1 is SGHRS and CDR2 is YFSETQ. This CDR3 reads CASSPTGTGHPEQYF. CDR3 nucleotide sequence: TGCGCCAGCAGCCCGACCGGGACAGGGCATCCCGAGCAGTACTTC.

The chain is built from TRBV4-3 and TRBJ2-1; maybe TRBD2 (5 bases). This CDR3 spans 17 amino acids. Germline values: CDR1 LGHNA, CDR2 YSLEER. The V end lost 0 bases, the J end lost 0 bases, and 12 bases lay between the germline ends. CDR3 sequence: CASSQDSPTSSYNEQFF. Here the CDR3 DNA reads TGCGCCAGCAGCCAAGATAGTCCCACTAGCTCCTACAATGAGCAGTTCTTC.

Only one count was recorded for this clone. The chain combines TRBV30 with TRBJ2-2, with no clear D. This CDR3 is 13 amino acids long. Germline V gives CDR1 GTSNPN, CDR2 SVGIG (reference sequence). V lost 0 bases and J 4 bases, leaving 6 bases between the germline ends. The CDR3 reads CAWSVAATGELFF. In DNA, the CDR3 is TGTGCCTGGAGTGTGGCTGCCACCGGGGAGCTGTTTTTT.

The V gene is TRBV15, the J gene TRBJ1-1, with D tentatively TRBD1 (6 bases). Germline V gene sequence: CDR1 LNHNV, CDR2 YYDKDF (reference sequence). V was clipped by 0 bases and J by 5 bases, with 13 bases between them. This CDR3 contains 15 residues. The CDR3 loop is CATSRESTGTTEAFF. Written as DNA, the CDR3 is TGTGCCACCAGCAGAGAAAGCACAGGGACTACTGAAGCTTTCTTT. Looking up the rest from reference TRBV15 and TRBJ1-1 gives the full variable domain: DAMVIQNPRYQVTQFGKPVTLSCSQTLNHNVMYWYQQKSSQAPKLLFHYYDKDFNNEADTPDNFQSRRPNTSFCFLDIRSPGLGDTAMYLCATSRESTGTTEAFFGQGTRLTVV.

CDR3 loop: CASSSRNGETQYF. In DNA, the CDR3 is TGCGCCAGCAGTTCGAGGAACGGGGAGACCCAGTACTTC. The chain has TRBV5-1 and TRBJ2-5, with D uncertain. V lost 5 bases and J lost 5, with 13 bases in between. The CDR3 spans 13 residues. The germline gives CDR1 SGHRS, CDR2 YFSETQ.

This clone has just a few counts. The gene calls are TRBV29-1 and TRBJ1-2; D is uncertain. Per the germline V gene, CDR1 is SQVTM and CDR2 is ANQGSEA. The CDR3 has 12 residues. The germline V and J ends were trimmed by 4 bases and 4 bases, with 10 bases remaining between them. The CDR3 loop is CSVVESGYGYTF. CDR3 bases: TGCAGCGTTGTAGAATCTGGCTATGGCTACACCTTC.

The chain combines TRBV29-1 with TRBJ2-2; D assignment may be TRBD1 or TRBD2 (5 bases each). The CDR3 spans 13 residues. CDR1 is SQVTM and CDR2 is ANQGSEA in the germline V gene. The ends were cut back, 7 bases at V and 4 bases at J, with 13 bases in the middle. The CDR3 region is CSARDGTTGELFF. The CDR3 bases are TGCAGCGCCCGGGACGGGACCACCGGGGAGCTGTTTTTT.

As concerns this clone: This CDR3 is also generated by other DNA sequences in the sample. This chain joins TRBV27 and TRBJ2-3; unclear D gene. The CDR3 extends over 12 amino acids. Germline values: CDR1 MNHEY, CDR2 SMNVEV (reference sequence). The V gene lost 3 bases and the J gene lost 6 bases, with 7 bases spanning the gap. CDR3 bases: TGTGCCAGCAGTTTGATGGGGGATACGCAGTATTTT. Protein: CASSLMGDTQYF.

This clone occurred a few times. The V and J genes are TRBV28 and TRBJ2-5; a weak D match, TRBD2 (5 bases). V was trimmed by 3 bases and J by 7 bases, leaving 18 bases between them. CDR1 is MDHEN and CDR2 is SYDVKM in the germline V gene. CDR3 length equals 15 residues. The CDR3: CASSFGGGGLGTQYF. Here the CDR3 DNA reads TGTGCCAGCAGTTTTGGAGGTGGTGGTTTAGGGACCCAGTACTTC. Variable domain in full (rest from reference TRBV28 and TRBJ2-5): DVKVTQSSRYLVKRTGEKVFLECVQDMDHENMFWYRQDPGLGLRLIYFSYDVKMKEKGDIPEGYSVSREKKERFSLILESASTNQTSMYLCASSFGGGGLGTQYFGPGTRLLVL.

The chain couples TRBV28 to TRBJ2-7; D remains unclear. The CDR3 totals 14 residues. V shed 1 base and J shed 0 bases, with 7 bases lying between them. CDR1 is MDHEN and CDR2 is SYDVKM in the germline V gene. As DNA, the CDR3 is TGTGCCAGCAGTTTATACGGAACCTCCTACGAGCAGTACTTC. This translates into CASSLYGTSYEQYF.

This rearrangement joins TRBV27 to TRBJ2-5; D not resolved. The CDR3 sequence is 12 residues long. In germline, CDR1 is MNHEY, CDR2 SMNVEV (reference sequence). V lost 6 bases and J lost 5, with 10 bases in between. The CDR3 reads CASREGAETQYF. The CDR3 DNA sequence: TGTGCCAGCAGGGAAGGAGCGGAGACCCAGTACTTC.

This clone was picked up a small number of times. Its ends do not fully match the called genes, so a read error is possible. V and J are TRBV29-1 and TRBJ2-5; TRBD1 aligns across 7 bases. Germline loops: CDR1 SQVTM, CDR2 ANQGSEA. The CDR3 length is 11 residues. The CDR3 loop is CSVVSTGASNF. CDR3 DNA: TGCAGCGTTGTATCAACAGGGGCCTCCAACTTC. Supplemented by reference TRBV29-1 and TRBJ2-5, the full variable domain reads SAVISQKPSRDICQRGTSLTIQCQVDSQVTMMFWYRQQPGQSLTLIATANQGSEATYESGFVIDKFPISRPNLTFSTLTVSNMSPEDSSIYLCSVVSTGASNFGPGTRLLVL.

This clone was counted a single time. The V gene is TRBV25-1, the J gene TRBJ2-7; D is unclear. The V gene lost 4 bases and the J gene lost 3 bases, with 4 bases spanning the gap. From germline, CDR1 is MGHDK and CDR2 SYGVNS. The CDR3 is made up of 11 amino acids. CDR3 coding DNA: TGTGCCAGCAGTGTGGTCTACGAGCAGTACTTC. Its translation: CASSVVYEQYF.

Only a few counts were recorded for this clone. The genes are TRBV7-9 and TRBJ1-6; no definite D call. This CDR3 contains 12 residues. V lost 5 bases and J 10 bases, leaving 9 bases between the germline ends. Germline values: CDR1 SEHNR, CDR2 FQNEAQ (reference sequence). CDR3 protein: CASSQSDSPLHF. CDR3 bases: TGTGCCAGCAGCCAATCGGACTCACCCCTCCACTTT.

This clone has just a few counts. The chain is built from TRBV7-3 and TRBJ1-1; D is perhaps TRBD1 (5 bases). The ends were cut back, 5 bases at V and 7 bases at J, with 14 bases in the middle. The germline CDR1 and CDR2 sequences are SGHTA and FQGTGA. This CDR3 has 13 amino acids. The CDR3 is CASSPGWGFEAFF. DNA of the CDR3: TGTGCCAGCAGCCCAGGGTGGGGGTTTGAAGCTTTCTTT.

V usage is TRBV29-1 and J usage is TRBJ2-7; 7 bases line up with TRBD2. Germline CDR1 and CDR2: SQVTM and ANQGSEA. The CDR3 has 15 residues. The V gene end was trimmed by 1 base and the J gene end by 5 bases; junction bases not matched to a gene: 11. The CDR3 sequence: CSVEVRGRAGDEQYF. DNA for the CDR3: TGCAGCGTTGAAGTACGTGGGAGGGCTGGCGACGAGCAGTACTTC.

The chain combines TRBV19 with TRBJ2-7, with 10 bases that match TRBD1. This CDR3 comprises 14 residues. Germline V gives CDR1 LNHDA, CDR2 SQIVND (reference sequence). Losses at the gene ends were 8 bases for V and 4 bases for J; bases not matched to a gene: 8. CDR3 sequence: CASAWTGGLYEQYF. For the CDR3, the DNA is TGTGCCAGTGCTTGGACAGGGGGATTGTACGAGCAGTACTTC.

The rearrangement uses TRBV28 and TRBJ2-3, with TRBD1 matching 8 bases. The ends lost 2 bases at V and 3 bases at J; junction bases unmatched: 1. The CDR3 covers 14 residues. CDR1 and CDR2 (germline): MDHEN, SYDVKM. The CDR3 DNA reads TGTGCCAGCAGTTTAAGACAGGGGACAGATACGCAGTATTTT. Protein product: CASSLRQGTDTQYF. Variable domain in full (rest from reference TRBV28 and TRBJ2-3): DVKVTQSSRYLVKRTGEKVFLECVQDMDHENMFWYRQDPGLGLRLIYFSYDVKMKEKGDIPEGYSVSREKKERFSLILESASTNQTSMYLCASSLRQGTDTQYFGPGTRLTVL.

The chain links TRBV5-6 to TRBJ2-1, with no clear D. V gave up 3 bases and J gave up 8 bases, with 9 bases separating them. The CDR3 consists of 12 residues. Germline V gene lookup returns CDR1 SGHDT and CDR2 YYEEEE. CDR3 in amino acids: CASSSRFDEQFF. The CDR3 nucleotides read TGTGCCAGCAGCTCTCGTTTCGATGAGCAGTTCTTC.

The V gene is TRBV7-9, the J gene TRBJ2-7; TRBD1 matches 7 bases. Per germline, CDR1 SEHNR and CDR2 FQNEAQ (reference sequence). Unmatched junction bases numbered 3, after V lost 1 base and J lost 0 bases. The CDR3 runs to 15 residues. Here the CDR3 DNA reads TGTGCCAGCAGCTTAGTACAGGGGCCCTCCTACGAGCAGTACTTC. Translating it yields CASSLVQGPSYEQYF.

The rearrangement links TRBV27 to TRBJ2-3, with D possibly being TRBD2 (6 bases). Germline V gene data show CDR1 as MNHEY and CDR2 as SMNVEV (reference sequence). V was clipped by 0 bases and J by 8 bases, with 9 bases between them. This CDR3 has 13 residues. The CDR3, as DNA: TGTGCCAGCAGTTTATCGGGGGGTAGTACGCAGTATTTT. This translates into CASSLSGGSTQYF.

The chain combines TRBV7-3 with TRBJ1-1; 7 nucleotides align to TRBD1. V was pared by 1 base and J by 3 bases, with 5 bases of the junction left unmatched. The CDR3 loop spans 15 amino acids. The germline CDR1 and CDR2 sequences are SGHTA and FQGTGA. The CDR3 coding sequence is TGTGCCAGCAGCTTAAAAGGGGGCGTCGACACTGAAGCTTTCTTT. It encodes CASSLKGGVDTEAFF.